A single sample gave rise to the 32 T cell receptor beta chains below, sequenced in a study of T-cell reconstitution after alpha-beta-depleted transplantation in children. Using unique molecular identifiers, the investigators prepared the TCRbeta library. TCRdb re-analysed the PCR reads in MiXCR, keeping a single row per CDR3 protein. The sample consists of 200,000 to 250,000 distinct CDR3 sequences, approximately 11% of them appearing once. Sequencing was performed on PBMCs, taken before TCRalphabeta/CD19-depleted stem cell transplant. The receptors here all came from a child under two years old with acute myeloid leukemia, due to receive a stem cell transplant.

This clonotype was recorded many times. The chain links TRBV20-1 to TRBJ2-7; 16 nucleotides align to TRBD2. CDR1 and CDR2 (germline): DFQATT, SNEGSKA (reference sequence). With 3 bases clipped from V and 5 bases from J, the junction kept 13 bases outside the gene matches. The CDR3 is made up of 18 amino acids. Here the CDR3 DNA reads TGCAGTGCTAGGGGCAGGGCCGGGACTAGCGGGAGGGTCGACGAGCAGTACTTC. Amino acid sequence: CSARGRAGTSGRVDEQYF.

This clonotype was seen repeatedly, ten times or more. The rearrangement links TRBV19 to TRBJ2-2; no reliable D call. The germline V and J ends were trimmed by 5 bases and 7 bases, with 11 bases remaining between them. CDR1 and CDR2 (germline): LNHDA, SQIVND (reference sequence). The CDR3 is 13 residues long. As DNA, the CDR3 is TGTGCCAGTAGTTTCGATTCTGTCGGGGAGCTGTTTTTT. It is translated as CASSFDSVGELFF.

This clonotype was picked up many times. The rearrangement joins TRBV7-6 to TRBJ2-3, with TRBD2 matching over 11 bases. The junction had 5 bases not matched to a gene; V was cut back by 1 base and J by 2 bases. Looked up from germline, CDR1 is SGHVS and CDR2 is FNYEAQ. The CDR3 is made up of 17 amino acids. The CDR3 spells CASSLGGLAGHTDTQYF. For the CDR3, the DNA is TGTGCCAGCAGCTTAGGAGGACTAGCGGGTCACACAGATACGCAGTATTTT.

This clonotype occurred many times. For the CDR3, the DNA is TGTGCCAGCAGCAAAGCTAAGTGCCTGAGGCCCCAGCATTTT. Translation: CASSKAKCLRPQHF. The chain combines TRBV21-1 with TRBJ1-5. TRBV21-1 is classified as a pseudogene. The CDR3 contains 14 residues.

This clonotype was observed many times. In DNA form, the CDR3 reads TGTGCCAGTGGGGAGACAGGAGACCCTTCTGGAAACACCATATATTTT. It yields the protein CASGETGDPSGNTIYF. The chain combines TRBV19 with TRBJ1-3, with D perhaps TRBD1 (6 bases). Looked up from germline, CDR1 is LNHDA and CDR2 is SQIVND (reference sequence). The CDR3 length is 16 residues. The V and J ends lost 8 bases and 1 base respectively, with 18 bases between them.

This clonotype showed up just a few times. V gene TRBV20-1 combines with J gene TRBJ2-5, with TRBD2 identical over 12 bases. The CDR3 covers 16 residues. Germline trimming cut 0 bases from V and 1 base from J; bases unmatched to any gene: 3. CDR1 and CDR2 from the germline V gene are DFQATT and SNEGSKA (reference sequence). Here the CDR3 reads CSARDTSGGSQETQYF. Here the CDR3 DNA reads TGCAGTGCTAGAGATACTAGCGGGGGGTCCCAAGAGACCCAGTACTTC.

CDR3 DNA: TGTGCCAGCAGCCTCTACCTGGCCAACTACAATGAGCAGTTCTTC. Amino acid sequence: CASSLYLANYNEQFF. The rearrangement uses TRBV14 and TRBJ2-1, with D unresolved. The CDR3 covers 15 residues. The germline V gene encodes CDR1 SGHDN and CDR2 FVKESK. V lost 4 bases and J lost 3, with 13 bases in between.

This clonotype showed up many times. This chain links TRBV4-3 with TRBJ2-4; 8 bases match TRBD2. J gave up 3 bases and V 1 base, and 5 bases lay outside the gene matches. Germline CDR1 and CDR2: LGHNA and YSLEER. The CDR3 is 16 residues long. The CDR3 spells CASSQVSGGGKNIQYF. Here the CDR3 DNA reads TGCGCCAGCAGCCAAGTTTCGGGAGGGGGCAAAAACATTCAGTACTTC.

At least ten counts were recorded for this clonotype. The chain employs TRBV11-2 and TRBJ2-7; 9 bases are a match to TRBD2. CDR1 and CDR2 from the germline V gene are SGHAT and FQNNGV. The CDR3 extends over 15 amino acids. V shed 5 bases, J shed 4 bases, and the junction held 9 bases outside the gene matches. The CDR3 nucleotides read TGTGCCAGCAGCCCCCCGGCTAGCGGGGCTTACGAGCAGTACTTC. Protein: CASSPPASGAYEQYF.

This clonotype was seen repeatedly, ten times or more. This chain joins TRBV12-3 or TRBV12-4 and TRBJ2-7; D gene ambiguous. Trimming stripped 3 bases from V and 2 bases from J, with 8 bases between. This CDR3 region has 13 residues. CDR3 coding DNA: TGTGCCAGCAGTTTTAGGCACACCTACGAGCAGTACTTC. Encoded protein: CASSFRHTYEQYF.

This clonotype was seen repeatedly, ten times or more. CDR3: CASSPFLAGVNEQFF. The CDR3 DNA follows: TGTGCCAGCAGCCCCTTTCTAGCGGGAGTCAATGAGCAGTTCTTC. The gene calls are TRBV7-9 and TRBJ2-1; 10 nucleotides agree with TRBD2. The trim removed 5 bases at V and 6 bases at J, leaving 7 bases unmatched. The CDR3 length is 15 residues. Germline values: CDR1 SEHNR, CDR2 FQNEAQ (reference sequence). Together with reference TRBV7-9 and TRBJ2-1, the CDR3 gives the full variable domain: DTGVSQNPRHKITKRGQNVTFRCDPISEHNRLYWYRQTLGQGPEFLTYFQNEAQLEKSRLLSDRFSAERPKGSFSTLEIQRTEQGDSAMYLCASSPFLAGVNEQFFGPGTRLTVL.

Remarks on this clonotype: This may be a read error, as it is one base from a much larger clone. This chain joins TRBV10-2 and TRBJ2-3, with 11 bases fitting TRBD1. The CDR3 is 14 residues long. Germline CDR1 is WSHSY and CDR2 is SAAADI. The chain's CDR3 is CDSSGQGAADTQYF. The CDR3 DNA reads as TGCGACAGCAGTGGACAGGGGGCGGCAGATACGCAGTATTTT.

This clonotype occurred many times. This sequence joins TRBV7-8 and TRBJ1-5; D gene uncertain. Per germline, CDR1 SGHVS and CDR2 FQNEAQ. The CDR3 has 15 residues. V was clipped by 5 bases and J by 1 base, with 12 bases between them. CDR3 in amino acids: CASSPRTRSNQPQHF. In DNA form, the CDR3 reads TGTGCCAGCAGCCCACGAACAAGGAGCAATCAGCCCCAGCATTTT.

This clonotype was seen ten or more times. This CDR3 reads CSARVGPEQSHTQYF. The CDR3 DNA reads as TGCAGTGCTAGAGTGGGCCCCGAACAAAGCCATACGCAGTATTTT. The gene calls are TRBV20-1 and TRBJ2-3; D is undetermined. V was clipped by 1 base and J by 7 bases, with 18 bases between them. The length of the CDR3 is 15 residues. Germline V lookup: CDR1 DFQATT, CDR2 SNEGSKA (reference sequence).

This clonotype occurred many times. The rearrangement links TRBV6-1 to TRBJ2-3; 9 bases match TRBD2. V lost 4 bases, J lost 4 bases, and 24 bases stayed unmatched. Germline lookup yields CDR1 MNHNS and CDR2 SASEGT. This CDR3 contains 21 residues. CDR3 coding DNA: TGTGCCAGCAGTGCCCTCCGGTTAGCGGGAGCTTCACTGAATATCGCAGATACGCAGTATTTT. This translates into CASSALRLAGASLNIADTQYF.

This clonotype occurred many times. Written as DNA, the CDR3 is TGCGCCAGCAGCCCTAGGACTAGCGGCAAGATTCAAGAGACCCAGTACTTC. It is translated as CASSPRTSGKIQETQYF. The gene calls are TRBV4-1 and TRBJ2-5, with TRBD2 matching over 10 bases. In germline, CDR1 is MGHRA, CDR2 YSYEKL. This CDR3 comprises 17 residues. V shed 4 bases and J 2 bases; nucleotides not matched to a gene: 10.

This clonotype appeared many times. The rearrangement links TRBV6-5 to TRBJ1-6; a possible D gene is TRBD1 (5 bases). This CDR3 spans 17 amino acids. In germline, CDR1 is MNHEY, CDR2 SVGAGI. The V gene lost 2 bases and the J gene lost 6 bases, with 17 bases spanning the gap. CDR3 residues: CASSYGFEGRINSPLHF. CDR3 nucleotides: TGTGCCAGCAGTTACGGGTTTGAGGGGAGGATTAATTCACCCCTCCACTTT.

The table lists this clonotype with a few counts. The chain is built from TRBV7-9 and TRBJ1-1, with a weak D call TRBD1 (5 bases). Trimming took 3 bases from V and 3 from J, leaving 14 bases between them. CDR1 and CDR2 (germline): SEHNR, FQNEAQ (reference sequence). CDR3 length: 15 residues. CDR3 sequence (DNA): TGTGCCAGCAGCTTCGAAGACAGTGCCTACACTGAAGCTTTCTTT. This translates into CASSFEDSAYTEAFF.

There are many counts of this clonotype. The chain has TRBV6-1 and TRBJ1-2; 7 positions match TRBD1. The length of the CDR3 is 14 residues. Germline V gene sequence: CDR1 MNHNS, CDR2 SASEGT. V was clipped by 4 bases and J by 4 bases; unmatched bases: 6. CDR3 region: CASSGDWDSYGYTF. As DNA, the CDR3 is TGTGCCAGCAGTGGGGACTGGGACAGCTATGGCTACACCTTC.

This clonotype was detected many times. J is TRBJ1-1 and V is TRBV20-1; D ambiguous. From germline, CDR1 is DFQATT and CDR2 SNEGSKA (reference sequence). This CDR3 has 14 amino acids. With 3 bases removed from V and 0 bases from J, the gap between germline ends came to 11 bases. CDR3 sequence: CSARRSALNTEAFF. DNA for the CDR3: TGCAGTGCTAGGAGGTCAGCCTTGAACACTGAAGCTTTCTTT.

Remarks on this clonotype: Because the CDR3 is missing its conserved closing phenylalanine or tryptophan, this is likely a read error. This rearrangement joins TRBV7-2 to TRBJ2-7; no clear D. V was cut by 3 bases and J by 4 bases, with 13 bases left in between. The CDR3 covers 14 residues. Germline V gene lookup returns CDR1 SGHTA and CDR2 FQGNSA. CDR3: CASSFPLTTYEQYL. The CDR3 region has the DNA TGTGCCAGCAGCTTCCCACTTACTACTTACGAGCAGTACCTC.

This clonotype has ten or more counts. V is TRBV7-3 and J is TRBJ2-7, with 7 bases lining up with TRBD1. Germline assignment: CDR1 SGHTA and CDR2 FQGTGA. V shed 0 bases, J shed 2 bases, and the junction held 10 bases outside the gene matches. The CDR3 length is 17 residues. The CDR3 region is CASSLTGLGTATYEQYF. CDR3 bases: TGTGCCAGCAGCTTAACAGGTTTAGGGACAGCGACCTACGAGCAGTACTTC.

This clonotype was seen ten or more times. V is TRBV12-3 or TRBV12-4 and J is TRBJ1-5; D not certain. The CDR3 has 13 amino acids. V shed 3 bases and J shed 5 bases, with 8 bases lying between them. Here the CDR3 reads CASSLGIYQPQHF. The CDR3 nucleotides read TGTGCCAGCAGTTTGGGAATCTATCAGCCCCAGCATTTT.

This clonotype was counted many times. V and J are TRBV6-2 or TRBV6-3 and TRBJ2-5, with D uncertain. CDR3 length: 14 residues. Germline-derived CDR1 and CDR2 are MNHEY and SVGEGT. V lost 6 bases and J 0 bases, leaving 11 bases between the germline ends. CDR3 bases: TGTGCCAGCAGCCCCAATCAGTACCAAGAGACCCAGTACTTC. The encoded protein is CASSPNQYQETQYF.

This clonotype was found many times. The genes are TRBV6-5 and TRBJ2-3; D unclear. In germline, CDR1 is MNHEY, CDR2 SVGAGI. The germline V and J ends were trimmed by 4 bases and 3 bases, with 11 bases remaining between them. The length of the CDR3 is 14 residues. Here the CDR3 DNA reads TGTGCCAGCAGTTCGACCGGAGTAACAGATACGCAGTATTTT. Amino acid sequence: CASSSTGVTDTQYF.

This clonotype was recorded at least ten times. The V call is TRBV20-1, the J call TRBJ2-5, with D possibly being TRBD1 or TRBD2 (5 bases each). The V and J ends lost 0 bases and 4 bases respectively, with 15 bases between them. Per the germline V gene, CDR1 is DFQATT and CDR2 is SNEGSKA (reference sequence). The CDR3 extends over 15 amino acids. CDR3 coding DNA: TGCAGTGCTAGAGATCCAGGGAGAGAGGGAGAGACCCAGTACTTC. Its protein product is CSARDPGREGETQYF.

This clonotype has at least ten counts. The chain combines TRBV7-3 with TRBJ2-1; D not certain. V lost 5 bases and J lost 6, with 20 bases in between. Germline-derived CDR1 and CDR2 are SGHTA and FQGTGA. The CDR3 runs to 16 residues. The DNA of the CDR3 is TGTGCCAGCAGCCGTACGACTCGTTTCGGGCCCAATGAGCAGTTCTTC. Protein sequence: CASSRTTRFGPNEQFF.

This clonotype was counted many times. This chain joins TRBV20-1 and TRBJ2-3, with D maybe TRBD2 (5 bases). CDR3 length: 16 residues. Between the trimmed V and J ends, which lost 1 base and 0 bases, there was a span of 14 bases. Germline values: CDR1 DFQATT, CDR2 SNEGSKA (reference sequence). The CDR3 loop is CSARVAGLLSTDTQYF. The CDR3 DNA is TGCAGTGCTAGAGTCGCCGGACTCCTGAGCACAGATACGCAGTATTTT.

This clonotype came up many times. The chain employs TRBV20-1 and TRBJ2-1; 11 bases are a match to TRBD2. Trimming took 6 bases from V and 9 from J; bases not matched to a gene: 10. Germline V gene sequence: CDR1 DFQATT, CDR2 SNEGSKA (reference sequence). The CDR3 has 14 residues. CDR3 in DNA: TGCAGTGCCCAGCCCACTAGCGGGAGTGTTGAGCAGTTCTTC. Its translation: CSAQPTSGSVEQFF.

This clonotype was recorded many times. The rearrangement uses TRBV20-1 and TRBJ2-1, with 11 bases identical to TRBD2. The CDR3 is 15 amino acids. CDR1 is DFQATT, CDR2 SNEGSKA, per germline (reference sequence). The V segment lost 6 bases and the J segment 7 bases; nucleotides outside the gene matches: 11. In DNA form, the CDR3 reads TGCAGTGCCACTGGGGGACTAGCGGCTAGGAATGAGCAGTTCTTC. The encoded protein is CSATGGLAARNEQFF.

There are many counts of this clonotype. This chain joins TRBV29-1 and TRBJ1-1, with 7 positions matching TRBD1. The CDR3 has 13 residues. CDR1 SQVTM and CDR2 ANQGSEA come from the germline V gene. After removal of 7 bases from V and 8 bases from J, the junction contained 13 bases not matched to a gene. CDR3 residues: CSGGDSGALEAFF. DNA of the CDR3: TGCAGCGGGGGGGACAGCGGCGCTTTAGAAGCTTTCTTT.

This clonotype was seen repeatedly, ten times or more. V is TRBV15 and J is TRBJ2-5; weak D call: TRBD1 (6 bases). Trimming took off 5 bases at V and 3 bases at J, with 22 bases between the two ends. The V gene's germline CDR1 is LNHNV and CDR2 YYDKDF (reference sequence). CDR3 size: 17 residues. The CDR3 loop reads CATSRSLTGTTKETQYF. CDR3 sequence (DNA): TGTGCCACCAGCCGGAGCCTGACAGGCACGACCAAAGAGACCCAGTACTTC.